Each of the 25 T cell receptor beta chains below was sequenced from the same sample in a study of blood T cell repertoires in COVID-19. Sequenced by immunoSEQ multiplex PCR; TCRdb stores in-frame clones only, minus some. The sample records about 120,000 clones, about 90% being singletons. The sample was peripheral blood. These receptors all stem from a woman in her sixties or seventies with COVID-19, enrolled during active disease.

This chain links TRBV7-3 with TRBJ1-3; D is uncertain. Trimming stripped 2 bases from V and 0 bases from J, with 14 bases between. This CDR3 has 17 amino acids. CDR1 and CDR2 from the germline V gene are SGHTA and FQGTGA. CDR3 bases: TGTGCCAGCAGCTTAGGGCCCTTGGGCCCCTCTGGAAACACCATATATTTT. Protein sequence: CASSLGPLGPSGNTIYF.

The V call is TRBV10-1, the J call TRBJ1-4; 8 bases are shared with TRBD1. CDR3 size: 19 residues. V shed 0 bases, J shed 0 bases, and the junction held 9 bases outside the gene matches. Germline V gene lookup returns CDR1 WNHNN and CDR2 SYGVQD (reference sequence). CDR3 sequence reads: CASSESSGTGFATNEKLFF. CDR3 sequence (DNA): TGCGCCAGCAGTGAGTCGAGCGGGACAGGCTTTGCAACTAATGAAAAACTGTTTTTT.

V usage is TRBV7-2 and J usage is TRBJ2-2; D is perhaps TRBD1 (7 bases). Per the germline V gene, CDR1 is SGHTA and CDR2 is FQGNSA. CDR3 length equals 16 residues. V was shortened by 1 base and J by 5 bases, with 14 bases between the two germline ends. CDR3 in DNA: TGTGCCAGCAGCTTAGGTCGGACAGGAGGGACCGGGGAGCTGTTTTTT. Translating gives CASSLGRTGGTGELFF. Drawing the rest from reference TRBV7-2 and TRBJ2-2, the complete variable domain is GAGVSQSPSNKVTEKGKDVELRCDPISGHTALYWYRQSLGQGLEFLIYFQGNSAPDKSGLPSDRFSAERTGGSVSTLTIQRTQQEDSAVYLCASSLGRTGGTGELFFGEGSRLTVL.

This rearrangement joins TRBV5-1 to TRBJ2-7; D may be TRBD2 (6 bases). The V gene's germline CDR1 is SGHRS and CDR2 YFSETQ. Trimming cost V 5 bases and J 3 bases, with 12 bases left between them. The CDR3 covers 13 residues. The CDR3 region is CASSVSGGYEQYF. The CDR3 DNA sequence: TGCGCCAGCAGTGTTAGCGGCGGCTACGAGCAGTACTTC.

The chain recombines TRBV6-5 with TRBJ1-1; TRBD1 is a possible D gene (5 bases). The germline gives CDR1 MNHEY, CDR2 SVGAGI. V was clipped by 6 bases and J by 1 base, with 12 bases between them. CDR3 length equals 14 residues. CDR3 DNA sequence: TGTGCCAGCAGCAACTACGGGGGGAACACTGAAGCTTTCTTT. It specifies CASSNYGGNTEAFF.

The chain combines TRBV11-2 with TRBJ1-1, with D maybe TRBD1 (5 bases). Germline CDR1 SGHAT, CDR2 FQNNGV. V was pared by 5 bases and J by 1 base, with 8 bases between. The CDR3 has 13 amino acids. This CDR3 is CASSQQGNTEAFF. Here the CDR3 DNA reads TGTGCCAGCAGCCAGCAGGGGAACACTGAAGCTTTCTTT. Full variable domain (outside the CDR3, taken from reference TRBV11-2 and TRBJ1-1): EAGVAQSPRYKIIEKRQSVAFWCNPISGHATLYWYQQILGQGPKLLIQFQNNGVVDDSQLPKDRFSAERLKGVDSTLKIQPAKLEDSAVYLCASSQQGNTEAFFGQGTRLTVV.

CDR3 nucleotides: TGTGCCAGCAGTCCCCTGGACAGGGACCGATATGGCTACACCTTC. It yields the protein CASSPLDRDRYGYTF. The gene calls are TRBV6-2 or TRBV6-3 and TRBJ1-2, with 8 bases lining up with TRBD1. Germline trimming cut 5 bases from V and 5 bases from J; bases unmatched to any gene: 10. The CDR3 length is 15 residues. In germline, CDR1 is MNHEY, CDR2 SVGEGT.

The rearrangement joins TRBV3-1 (or the pseudogene TRBV3-2) to TRBJ2-7; 8 bases fit TRBD1. This CDR3 spans 14 amino acids. V was pared by 6 bases and J by 3 bases, with 7 bases of the junction left unmatched. Germline CDR1 and CDR2: LGHDT and YNNKEL (reference sequence). As DNA, the CDR3 is TGTGCCAGCAGTCAGGCAGGGGGCTTCTACGAGCAGTACTTC. Protein product: CASSQAGGFYEQYF.

This clone has only one observation. The chain combines TRBV20-1 with TRBJ1-2; no definite D call. This CDR3 has 11 amino acids. Germline CDR1 DFQATT, CDR2 SNEGSKA (reference sequence). V was trimmed by 3 bases and J by 7 bases, leaving 9 bases between them. The CDR3, as DNA: TGCAGTGCTAGTCTCCCCGGTGGCTACACCTTC. It encodes CSASLPGGYTF.

This chain uses TRBV18 with TRBJ1-1; D is uncertain. The V and J ends lost 1 base and 4 bases respectively, with 10 bases between them. CDR1 KGHSH and CDR2 LQKENI come from the germline V gene. The CDR3 sequence is 14 residues long. DNA for the CDR3: TGTGCCAGCTCACCACGTCTTGAGGGCACTGAAGCTTTCTTT. Translation: CASSPRLEGTEAFF.

The genes are TRBV24-1 and TRBJ2-3; perhaps TRBD1 as D (5 bases). Trimming removed 4 bases at V and 1 base at J, with 8 bases between. This CDR3 region has 14 residues. Germline V gene data show CDR1 as KGHDR and CDR2 as SFDVKD. In DNA, the CDR3 is TGTGCCACCAGTGACTCCAGGGGCACAGATACGCAGTATTTT. Its translation: CATSDSRGTDTQYF.

This chain joins TRBV10-3 and TRBJ1-3; 7 bases are shared with TRBD1. Germline-derived CDR1 and CDR2 are ENHRY and SYGVKD. The CDR3 runs to 15 residues. The ends lost 10 bases at V and 0 bases at J; junction bases unmatched: 9. CDR3 protein: CATAPGTASGNTIYF. The DNA for the CDR3 is TGTGCCACAGCACCTGGGACAGCCTCTGGAAACACCATATATTTT.

Points on this clone: At one boundary the junction diverges from the germline segment, which might be a read error. The rearrangement uses TRBV3-1 (or the pseudogene TRBV3-2) and TRBJ2-5, with 7 positions matching TRBD1. This CDR3 has 14 residues. Germline V gives CDR1 LGHDT, CDR2 YNNKEL (reference sequence). CDR3 sequence (DNA): TGTGCCAGCAGTCAAGGGTACAGGGGAGAGACCCAGTACTTC. Amino acids: CASSQGYRGETQYF.

This clone was counted once. The rearrangement joins TRBV19 to TRBJ2-5; the D gene is possibly TRBD2 (5 bases). From germline, CDR1 is LNHDA and CDR2 SQIVND (reference sequence). The CDR3 is 14 amino acids. V was trimmed by 5 bases and J by 5 bases, leaving 15 bases between them. The CDR3 spells CASSSQLVRETQYF. In DNA, the CDR3 is TGTGCCAGTAGTTCTCAACTAGTCCGGGAGACCCAGTACTTC.

The gene calls are TRBV5-1 and TRBJ1-1, with 8 bases identical to TRBD1. Germline CDR1 reads SGHRS; CDR2 reads YFSETQ. V was pared by 4 bases and J by 1 base, with 3 bases of the junction left unmatched. There are 14 residues in the CDR3. The DNA of the CDR3 is TGCGCCAGCAGCCCAGGGGGCCCGAACACTGAAGCTTTCTTT. The encoded protein is CASSPGGPNTEAFF.

This chain joins TRBV19 and TRBJ1-5; perhaps TRBD1 as D (6 bases). CDR1 and CDR2 from the germline V gene are LNHDA and SQIVND (reference sequence). The V and J ends lost 0 bases and 5 bases respectively, with 11 bases between them. The CDR3 spans 15 residues. This CDR3 reads CASSIDKDRYQPQHF. CDR3 nucleotides: TGTGCCAGTAGTATAGATAAGGACAGATATCAGCCCCAGCATTTT.

This clone has only one observation. The chain carries TRBV29-1 and TRBJ1-2; 9 bases map to TRBD1. CDR1 is SQVTM and CDR2 is ANQGSEA in the germline V gene. Germline trimming cut 0 bases from V and 8 bases from J; bases unmatched to any gene: 10. This CDR3 spans 15 amino acids. CDR3 nucleotide sequence: TGCAGCGTTGAAGATGAGGACAGGGGAGGGCTAGGCTACACCTTC. Amino acids: CSVEDEDRGGLGYTF.

The chain is built from TRBV6-5 and TRBJ1-2; D is possibly TRBD1 (5 bases). The V and J ends lost 8 bases and 4 bases respectively, with 20 bases between them. Germline CDR1 is MNHEY and CDR2 is SVGAGI. The CDR3 totals 15 residues. The CDR3 here is CASDLQAGTIYGYTF. The DNA of the CDR3 is TGTGCCAGCGACCTTCAGGCAGGGACTATCTATGGCTACACCTTC.

The rearrangement links TRBV9 to TRBJ2-3; D remains unclear. This CDR3 contains 14 residues. The germline gives CDR1 SGDLS, CDR2 YYNGEE. Trimming cost V 0 bases and J 6 bases, with 11 bases left between them. CDR3 amino acids: CASSVAPSGDTQYF. CDR3 sequence (DNA): TGTGCCAGCAGCGTAGCCCCCTCCGGGGATACGCAGTATTTT.

The chain couples TRBV5-1 to TRBJ2-7; the D gene is possibly TRBD1 (6 bases). Per the germline V gene, CDR1 is SGHRS and CDR2 is YFSETQ. Trimming cost V 1 base and J 3 bases, with 11 bases left between them. There are 14 residues in the CDR3. CDR3 coding DNA: TGCGCCAGCAGCTTGTCTGGGGGCAACTACGAGCAGTACTTC. This gives the protein CASSLSGGNYEQYF.

The rearrangement uses TRBV18 and TRBJ1-1; TRBD1 matches 8 bases. The CDR3 is 14 amino acids. The germline CDR1 and CDR2 sequences are KGHSH and LQKENI. Trimming removed 3 bases from V and 4 bases from J; junction bases left unmatched: 4. CDR3 amino acids: CASSPAGGFTEAFF. CDR3 in DNA: TGTGCCAGCTCACCGGCAGGGGGCTTCACTGAAGCTTTCTTT.

This clone was recorded only once. V and J are TRBV6-5 and TRBJ1-1, with no clear D. Trimming removed 2 bases at V and 4 bases at J, with 8 bases between. The germline gives CDR1 MNHEY, CDR2 SVGAGI. The CDR3 loop spans 13 amino acids. For the CDR3, the DNA is TGTGCCAGCAGTTACGCGGCAGTCACTGAAGCTTTCTTT. Its translation is CASSYAAVTEAFF.

V and J are TRBV7-9 and TRBJ2-7; TRBD1 matches 9 bases. This CDR3 is 14 amino acids long. Germline values: CDR1 SEHNR, CDR2 FQNEAQ (reference sequence). The junction had 4 bases not matched to a gene; V was cut back by 1 base and J by 6 bases. In DNA form, the CDR3 reads TGTGCCAGCAGCTTAGGGACAGGGGCCTCCGAGCAGTACTTC. Amino acids: CASSLGTGASEQYF.

This clone was detected once. The chain is built from TRBV9 and TRBJ1-3, with a weak D call TRBD1 (5 bases). Germline V gene sequence: CDR1 SGDLS, CDR2 YYNGEE. The CDR3 consists of 14 residues. The germline V and J ends were trimmed by 4 bases and 1 base, with 9 bases remaining between them. DNA of the CDR3: TGTGCCAGCAGCCCAGGGCGGTCTGGAAACACCATATATTTT. Protein: CASSPGRSGNTIYF.

This sequence joins TRBV29-1 and TRBJ1-5; no clear D. Looked up from germline, CDR1 is SQVTM and CDR2 is ANQGSEA. V gave up 4 bases and J gave up 7 bases, with 14 bases separating them. This CDR3 has 13 residues. The CDR3, as DNA: TGCAGCGTTGGAGGGCAGCCGGGGCAGCCCCAGCATTTT. Protein: CSVGGQPGQPQHF.